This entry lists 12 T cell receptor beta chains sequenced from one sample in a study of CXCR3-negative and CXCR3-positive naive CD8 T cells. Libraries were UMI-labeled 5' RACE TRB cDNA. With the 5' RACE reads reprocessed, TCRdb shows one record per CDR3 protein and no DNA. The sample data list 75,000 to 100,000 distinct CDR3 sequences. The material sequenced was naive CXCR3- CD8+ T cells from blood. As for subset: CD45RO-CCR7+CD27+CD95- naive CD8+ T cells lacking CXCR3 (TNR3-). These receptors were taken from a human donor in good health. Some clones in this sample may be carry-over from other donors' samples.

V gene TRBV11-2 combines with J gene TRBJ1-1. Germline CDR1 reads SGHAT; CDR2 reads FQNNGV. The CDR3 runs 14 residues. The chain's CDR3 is CASSLTVSGTEAFF.

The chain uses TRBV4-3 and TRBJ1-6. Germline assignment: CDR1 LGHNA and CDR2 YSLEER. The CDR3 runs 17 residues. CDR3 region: CASSQDNSAVGNSPLHF.

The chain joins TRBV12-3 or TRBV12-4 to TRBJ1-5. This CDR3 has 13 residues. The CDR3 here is CASTSGYRQPQHF.

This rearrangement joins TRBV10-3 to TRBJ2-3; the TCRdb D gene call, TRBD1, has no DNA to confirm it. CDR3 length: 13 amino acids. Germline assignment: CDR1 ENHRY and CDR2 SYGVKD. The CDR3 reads CAITRDTTDTQYF.

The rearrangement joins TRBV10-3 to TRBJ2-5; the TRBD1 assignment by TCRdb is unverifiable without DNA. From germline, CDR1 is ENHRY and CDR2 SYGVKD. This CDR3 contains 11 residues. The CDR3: CAIRGGETQYF.

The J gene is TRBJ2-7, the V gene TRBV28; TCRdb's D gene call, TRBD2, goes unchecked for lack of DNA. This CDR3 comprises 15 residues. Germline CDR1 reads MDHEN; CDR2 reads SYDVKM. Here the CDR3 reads CASRTSGAWDYEQYF.

CDR3: CASSLGSEVYTGELFF. The chain uses TRBV7-3 and TRBJ2-2. CDR3 length equals 16 residues. Per the germline V gene, CDR1 is SGHTA and CDR2 is FQGTGA.

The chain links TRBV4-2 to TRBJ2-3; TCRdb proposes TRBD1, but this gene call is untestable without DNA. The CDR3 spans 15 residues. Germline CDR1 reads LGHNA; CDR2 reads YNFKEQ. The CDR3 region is CASSQGTGETDTQYF.

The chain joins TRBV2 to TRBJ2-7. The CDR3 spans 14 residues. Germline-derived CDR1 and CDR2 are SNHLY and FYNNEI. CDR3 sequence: CASPEGHSSYEQYF.

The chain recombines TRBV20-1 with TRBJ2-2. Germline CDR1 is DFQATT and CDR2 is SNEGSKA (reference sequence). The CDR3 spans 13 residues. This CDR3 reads CSARGLGTGELFF.

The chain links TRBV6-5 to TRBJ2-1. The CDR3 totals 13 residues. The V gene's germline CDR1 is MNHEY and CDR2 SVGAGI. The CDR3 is CASSYGYSTEQFF.

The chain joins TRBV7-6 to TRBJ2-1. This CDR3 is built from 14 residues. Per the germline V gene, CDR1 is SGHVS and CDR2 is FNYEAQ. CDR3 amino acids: CASSPQTSYNEQFF.